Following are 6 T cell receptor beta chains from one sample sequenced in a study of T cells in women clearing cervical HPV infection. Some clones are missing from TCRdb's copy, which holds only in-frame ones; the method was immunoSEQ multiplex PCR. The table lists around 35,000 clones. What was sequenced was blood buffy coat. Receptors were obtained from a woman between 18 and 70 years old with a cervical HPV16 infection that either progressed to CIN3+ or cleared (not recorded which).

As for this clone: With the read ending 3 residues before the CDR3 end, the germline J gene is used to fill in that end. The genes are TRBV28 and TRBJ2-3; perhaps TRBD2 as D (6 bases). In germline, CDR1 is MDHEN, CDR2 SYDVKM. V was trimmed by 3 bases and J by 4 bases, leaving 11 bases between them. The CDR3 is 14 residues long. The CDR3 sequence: CASSLASVSDTQYF. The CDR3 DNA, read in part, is TGTGCCAGCAGTTTGGCTAGCGTGTCAGATACG. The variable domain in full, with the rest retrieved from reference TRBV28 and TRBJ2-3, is DVKVTQSSRYLVKRTGEKVFLECVQDMDHENMFWYRQDPGLGLRLIYFSYDVKMKEKGDIPEGYSVSREKKERFSLILESASTNQTSMYLCASSLASVSDTQYFGPGTRLTVL.

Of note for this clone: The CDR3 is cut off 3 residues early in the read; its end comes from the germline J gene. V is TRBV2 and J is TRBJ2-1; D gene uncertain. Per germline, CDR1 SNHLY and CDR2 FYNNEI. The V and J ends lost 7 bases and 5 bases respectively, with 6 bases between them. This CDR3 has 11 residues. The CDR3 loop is CASNNNNEQFF. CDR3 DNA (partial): TGTGCCAGCAACAACAACAATGAG.

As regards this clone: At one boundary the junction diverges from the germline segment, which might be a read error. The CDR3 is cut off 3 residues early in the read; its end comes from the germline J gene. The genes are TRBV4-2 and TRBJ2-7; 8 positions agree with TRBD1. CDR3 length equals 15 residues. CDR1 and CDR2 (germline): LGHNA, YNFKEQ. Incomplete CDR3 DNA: TGCGCCAGCAGCCAAGTACAGGGGGTCGCCTACGAG. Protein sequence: CASSQVQGVAYE. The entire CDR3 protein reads CASSQVQGVAYEQYF.

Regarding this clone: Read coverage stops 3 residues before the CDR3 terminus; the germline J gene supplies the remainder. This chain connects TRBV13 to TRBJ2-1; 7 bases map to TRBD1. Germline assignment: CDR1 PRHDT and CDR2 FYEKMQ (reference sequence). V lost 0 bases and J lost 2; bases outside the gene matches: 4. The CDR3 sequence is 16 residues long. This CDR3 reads CASSLGGQRTYNEQFF. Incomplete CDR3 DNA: TGTGCCAGCAGCTTAGGGGGACAGCGAACCTACAATGAG.

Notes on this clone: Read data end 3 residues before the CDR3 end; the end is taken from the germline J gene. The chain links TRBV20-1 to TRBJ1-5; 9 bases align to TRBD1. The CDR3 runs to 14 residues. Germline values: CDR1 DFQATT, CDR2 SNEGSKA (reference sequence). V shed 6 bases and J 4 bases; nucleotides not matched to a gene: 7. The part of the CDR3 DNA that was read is TGCAGTGCCCTGGGACAGGGTGGAAATCAGCCC. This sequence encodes CSALGQGGNQP. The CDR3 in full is CSALGQGGNQPQHF.

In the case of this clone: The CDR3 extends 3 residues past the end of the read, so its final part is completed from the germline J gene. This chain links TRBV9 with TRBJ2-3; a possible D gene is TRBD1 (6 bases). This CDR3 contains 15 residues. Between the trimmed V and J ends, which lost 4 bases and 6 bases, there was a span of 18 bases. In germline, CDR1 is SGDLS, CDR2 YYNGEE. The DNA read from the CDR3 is TGTGCCAGCAGCTTCACCGGGACACGAGGGGATACG. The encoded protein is CASSFTGTRGDT. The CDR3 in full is CASSFTGTRGDTQYF.